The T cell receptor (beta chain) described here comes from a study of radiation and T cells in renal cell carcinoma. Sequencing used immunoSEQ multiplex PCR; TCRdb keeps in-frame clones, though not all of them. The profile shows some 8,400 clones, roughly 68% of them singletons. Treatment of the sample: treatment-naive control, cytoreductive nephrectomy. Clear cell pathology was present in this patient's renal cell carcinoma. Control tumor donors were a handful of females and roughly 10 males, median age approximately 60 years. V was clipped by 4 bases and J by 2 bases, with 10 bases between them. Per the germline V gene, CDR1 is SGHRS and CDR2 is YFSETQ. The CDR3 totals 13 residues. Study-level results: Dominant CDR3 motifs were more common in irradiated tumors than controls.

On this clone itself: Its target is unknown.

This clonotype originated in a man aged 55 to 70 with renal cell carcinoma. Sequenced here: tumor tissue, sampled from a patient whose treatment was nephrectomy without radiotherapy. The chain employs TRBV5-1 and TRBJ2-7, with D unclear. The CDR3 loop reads CASSLGPAYEQYF. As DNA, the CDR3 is TGCGCCAGCAGCCTCGGGCCAGCCTACGAGCAGTACTTC.